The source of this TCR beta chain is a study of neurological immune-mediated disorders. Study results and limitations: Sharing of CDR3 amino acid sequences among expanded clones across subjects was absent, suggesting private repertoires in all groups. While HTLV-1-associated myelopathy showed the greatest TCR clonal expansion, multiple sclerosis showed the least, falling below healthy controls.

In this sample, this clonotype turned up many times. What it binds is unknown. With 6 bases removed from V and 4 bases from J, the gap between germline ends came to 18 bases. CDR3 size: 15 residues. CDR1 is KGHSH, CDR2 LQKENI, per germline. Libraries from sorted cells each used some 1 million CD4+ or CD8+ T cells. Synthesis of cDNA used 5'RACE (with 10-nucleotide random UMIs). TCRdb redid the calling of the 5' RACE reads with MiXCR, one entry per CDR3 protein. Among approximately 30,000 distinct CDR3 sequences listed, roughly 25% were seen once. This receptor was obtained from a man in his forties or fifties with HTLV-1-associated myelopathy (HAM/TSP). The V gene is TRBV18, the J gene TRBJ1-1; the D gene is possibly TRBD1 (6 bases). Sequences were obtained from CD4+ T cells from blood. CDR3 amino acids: CASSRGGARGTEAFF. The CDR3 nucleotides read TGTGCCAGCTCCCGCGGGGGGGCTCGGGGCACTGAAGCTTTCTTT.